This TCR beta chain was observed in a study of naive and memory T cell subsets. CD4 T cells were positively selected, then CD8 T cells from the CD4-negative fraction. The beta constant-region primer was an equimolar mix of two oligonucleotides covering TRBC1 and TRBC2. Four rounds of PCR amplified the ligated cDNA using nested alpha and beta constant-region primers plus SP2. TCRdb used MiXCR to reprocess the UMI-ligation and nested PCR reads, holding one entry per CDR3 protein. The sample shows some 30,000 distinct CDR3 sequences, about a fifth of them seen only once. This CDR3 is 14 amino acids long. Unmatched junction bases numbered 3, after V lost 1 base and J lost 4 bases. The germline CDR1 and CDR2 sequences are SGHDT and YYEEEE.

This receptor was identified in a human donor in good health. The chain carries TRBV5-6 and TRBJ1-2, with TRBD1 identical over 8 bases. The sample consisted of effector memory CD4+ T cells from blood. Subset meaning: effector memory, CD45RA- CD27-. The CDR3 nucleotides are TGTGCCAGCAGCTTGCCAGGGGGCGGCTATGGCTACACCTTC. Translating gives CASSLPGGGYGYTF. Drawing the rest from reference TRBV5-6 and TRBJ1-2, the complete variable domain is DAGVTQSPTHLIKTRGQQVTLRCSPKSGHDTVSWYQQALGQGPQFIFQYYEEEERQRGNFPDRFSGHQFPNYSSELNVNALLLGDSALYLCASSLPGGGYGYTFGSGTRLTVV.